Below are 26 T cell receptor beta chains sequenced from a single sample in a study of response to subunit inactivated influenza vaccine. TCRdb recomputed calls from the RT-PCR reads with MiXCR, one row per CDR3 protein. The sample records about 540,000 distinct CDR3 sequences, 14% being singletons. The sample here was PBMCs from blood, taken 11 to 12 days after vaccination. The receptor source for this set is a man aged 45-65 years who received an inactivated influenza vaccine.

The V call is TRBV9, the J call TRBJ2-3, with D perhaps given as TRBD1 or TRBD2 (5 bases each). CDR1 is SGDLS and CDR2 is YYNGEE in the germline V gene. V was trimmed by 0 bases and J by 2 bases, leaving 10 bases between them. This CDR3 region has 15 residues. CDR3 loop: CASSVDGDLTDTQYF. The CDR3 region has the DNA TGTGCCAGCAGCGTAGATGGGGACCTCACAGATACGCAGTATTTT.

Only a few counts were recorded for this clonotype. The chain joins TRBV4-1 to TRBJ1-3; D call uncertain. V lost 3 bases and J lost 0, with 9 bases in between. This CDR3 is built from 15 residues. Germline V gene lookup returns CDR1 MGHRA and CDR2 YSYEKL. The CDR3 reads CASSQPLRSGNTIYF. The CDR3 DNA follows: TGCGCCAGCAGCCAGCCTCTCCGCTCTGGAAACACCATATATTTT.

The V call is TRBV5-1, the J call TRBJ2-7; D is ambiguous. This CDR3 contains 15 residues. The germline V gene has CDR1 SGHRS and CDR2 YFSETQ. Trimming pared 4 bases from V and 0 bases from J, leaving 14 bases between. The CDR3 loop reads CASSPEEHISYEQYF. Here the CDR3 DNA reads TGCGCCAGCAGCCCTGAAGAGCATATCTCCTACGAGCAGTACTTC.

V gene TRBV20-1 combines with J gene TRBJ2-3; no clear D gene. CDR1 is DFQATT, CDR2 SNEGSKA, per germline (reference sequence). There are 15 residues in the CDR3. Trimming removed 4 bases from V and 1 base from J, with 15 bases in between. CDR3: CSATPPSFRTDTQYF. The CDR3, as DNA: TGCAGTGCTACCCCCCCTTCGTTCCGCACAGATACGCAGTATTTT.

The rearrangement links TRBV20-1 to TRBJ2-5; the D gene is possibly TRBD1 (5 bases). CDR1 and CDR2 (germline): DFQATT, SNEGSKA (reference sequence). The CDR3 is 13 residues long. The V and J ends lost 3 bases and 3 bases respectively, with 11 bases between them. The CDR3 sequence: CSARVGLKETQYF. The CDR3 region has the DNA TGCAGTGCTAGGGTGGGGCTAAAAGAGACCCAGTACTTC.

The chain is built from TRBV11-2 and TRBJ2-3; 7 nucleotides align to TRBD1. V gave up 5 bases and J gave up 8 bases; unmatched junction bases: 7. The V gene's germline CDR1 is SGHAT and CDR2 FQNNGV. This CDR3 is 13 amino acids long. The CDR3 DNA sequence: TGTGCCAGCAGCCCCACAGGGGTTCGTACGCAGTATTTT. It specifies CASSPTGVRTQYF.

This chain joins TRBV29-1 and TRBJ2-6; no definite D call. Germline CDR1 reads SQVTM; CDR2 reads ANQGSEA. CDR3 size: 16 residues. The germline V and J ends were trimmed by 5 bases and 0 bases, with 14 bases remaining between them. The CDR3 is CSVRLLRDSGANVLTF. The CDR3 nucleotides read TGCAGCGTTCGCCTCTTAAGGGACTCTGGGGCCAACGTCCTGACTTTC.

As to this clonotype: An end of the junction does not agree with germline; a read error may underlie this. The chain combines TRBV4-3 with TRBJ1-1; the D is unclear. This CDR3 comprises 14 residues. In germline, CDR1 is LGHNA, CDR2 YSLEER. The CDR3 loop reads CASSQDFFRSEAFF. The CDR3 bases are TGCGCCAGCAGCCAAGATTTCTTCCGGAGTGAAGCGTTCTTT.

This chain uses TRBV7-6 with TRBJ2-5; the D gene could be TRBD1 or TRBD2 (6 bases each). The CDR3 totals 17 residues. V lost 6 bases and J 2 bases, leaving 22 bases between the germline ends. Germline loops: CDR1 SGHVS, CDR2 FNYEAQ. DNA for the CDR3: TGTGCCAGCAGTGATGCTCTTGGGGGGCGATGGCAAGAGACCCAGTACTTC. Its protein product is CASSDALGGRWQETQYF.

The gene calls are TRBV3-1 and TRBJ2-7, with 9 bases that match TRBD2. The CDR3 runs to 17 residues. Germline CDR1 and CDR2: LGHDT and YNNKEL (reference sequence). V shed 1 base, J shed 2 bases, and the junction held 9 bases outside the gene matches. The CDR3 here is CASSQVLWREGPYEQYF. The CDR3, as DNA: TGTGCCAGCAGCCAAGTGTTGTGGCGGGAGGGCCCCTACGAGCAGTACTTC.

This clonotype has just one count. The rearrangement links TRBV30 to TRBJ2-7; D perhaps matches TRBD1 (5 bases). V lost 5 bases, J lost 6 bases, and 8 bases lay in between. CDR1 is GTSNPN and CDR2 is SVGIG in the germline V gene (reference sequence). The CDR3 has 10 residues. CDR3 bases: TGTGCCTGGGGACATGGCGAGCAGTACTTC. This sequence encodes CAWGHGEQYF. The complete variable domain, with remaining parts taken from reference TRBV30 and TRBJ2-7, reads SQTIHQWPATLVQPVGSPLSLECTVEGTSNPNLYWYRQAAGRGLQLLFYSVGIGQISSEVPQNLSASRPQDRQFILSSKKLLLSDSGFYLCAWGHGEQYFGPGTRLTVT.

This clonotype was seen ten or more times. The gene calls are TRBV7-2 and TRBJ2-1; D gene uncertain. Between the trimmed V and J ends, which lost 6 bases and 6 bases, there was a span of 12 bases. CDR1 is SGHTA and CDR2 is FQGNSA in the germline V gene. The CDR3 consists of 13 residues. DNA of the CDR3: TGTGCCAGCAGTAGCCCAGGCCTCAATGAGCAGTTCTTC. Translation: CASSSPGLNEQFF.

This clonotype was seen a handful of times. The chain has TRBV27 and TRBJ2-7; 11 bases map to TRBD2. Trimming cost V 5 bases and J 4 bases; bases outside gene matches: 4. This CDR3 has 14 residues. Germline-derived CDR1 and CDR2 are MNHEY and SMNVEV (reference sequence). CDR3 bases: TGTGCCAGCAGTAAGACTAGCGGGATATACGAGCAGTACTTC. This sequence encodes CASSKTSGIYEQYF.

In its sample, this clonotype was seen a few times. This chain joins TRBV20-1 and TRBJ2-3; 8 nucleotides agree with TRBD2. J was trimmed by 5 bases and V by 4 bases; bases with no gene match: 8. Germline assignment: CDR1 DFQATT and CDR2 SNEGSKA (reference sequence). CDR3 length: 14 residues. The CDR3 bases are TGCAGTGCTATATACGGGAGGGCCGGAGATACGCAGTATTTT. Its protein product is CSAIYGRAGDTQYF.

The gene calls are TRBV3-1 and TRBJ2-4; the D gene is possibly TRBD2 (5 bases). From germline, CDR1 is LGHDT and CDR2 YNNKEL (reference sequence). The germline V and J ends were trimmed by 3 bases and 3 bases, with 12 bases remaining between them. The CDR3 runs to 15 residues. DNA of the CDR3: TGTGCCAGCAGCCAGCGTGCGGGTAGCAAAAACATTCAGTACTTC. Protein product: CASSQRAGSKNIQYF.

Only a few counts were recorded for this clonotype. J is TRBJ2-1 and V is TRBV7-9; D may be TRBD1 or TRBD2 (5 bases each). Trimming removed 1 base from V and 7 bases from J, with 14 bases in between. Germline CDR1 SEHNR, CDR2 FQNEAQ (reference sequence). This CDR3 comprises 15 residues. The CDR3 nucleotides are TGTGCCAGCAGCTTAGTTCCTAGCTCAGGGAATGAGCAGTTCTTC. Residues: CASSLVPSSGNEQFF.

This clonotype appeared many times. The chain carries TRBV7-2 and TRBJ2-1; no firm D call. V shed 0 bases and J shed 4 bases, with 10 bases lying between them. Germline CDR1 is SGHTA and CDR2 is FQGNSA. The CDR3 covers 15 residues. The CDR3 region is CASSLAAMEYNEQFF. The CDR3 coding sequence is TGTGCCAGCAGCTTAGCAGCGATGGAGTACAATGAGCAGTTCTTC.

This clonotype was picked up many times. The gene calls are TRBV5-1 and TRBJ2-3; the D gene is possibly TRBD2 (7 bases). Per the germline V gene, CDR1 is SGHRS and CDR2 is YFSETQ. This CDR3 is built from 13 residues. V was trimmed by 7 bases and J by 3 bases, leaving 12 bases between them. In nucleotides, the CDR3 is TGCGCCAGCCGCCGGGGGGCAACAGATACGCAGTATTTT. Protein sequence: CASRRGATDTQYF.

This clonotype was counted a few times. This rearrangement joins TRBV29-1 to TRBJ1-1, with D hard to call. V was trimmed by 4 bases and J by 5 bases, leaving 8 bases between them. The germline CDR1 and CDR2 sequences are SQVTM and ANQGSEA. The CDR3 has 11 residues. In DNA, the CDR3 is TGCAGCGTTGTCCTTGGTACTGAAGCTTTCTTT. This translates into CSVVLGTEAFF.

The chain's CDR3 is CASSQDASAGTSNQPQHF. CDR3 DNA: TGCGCCAGCAGCCAAGACGCTTCGGCAGGAACTAGCAATCAGCCCCAGCATTTT. The chain carries TRBV4-1 and TRBJ1-5, with D unclear. Trimming cost V 0 bases and J 0 bases, with 15 bases left between them. The germline CDR1 and CDR2 sequences are MGHRA and YSYEKL. The CDR3 has 18 amino acids.

This chain joins TRBV28 and TRBJ1-2; 9 nucleotides match TRBD1. The CDR3 length is 14 residues. After removal of 5 bases from V and 2 bases from J, the junction contained 3 bases not matched to a gene. CDR1 is MDHEN, CDR2 SYDVKM, per germline. The CDR3 protein is CASSNGQGNYGYTF. The DNA for the CDR3 is TGTGCCAGCAGTAATGGACAGGGGAACTATGGCTACACCTTC.

This clonotype was observed at least ten times. The CDR3 is CSARDRGFSGVMDEQFF. The DNA of the CDR3 is TGCAGTGCTAGAGATAGGGGGTTTAGCGGGGTCATGGATGAGCAGTTCTTC. The V gene is TRBV20-1, the J gene TRBJ2-1, with TRBD2 matching over 8 bases. CDR3 size: 17 residues. Germline CDR1 is DFQATT and CDR2 is SNEGSKA (reference sequence). V shed 0 bases, J shed 8 bases, and the junction held 15 bases outside the gene matches.

This CDR3 is CASSRYRDRGFGYTF. The CDR3 DNA is TGTGCCAGCAGTCGCTACCGGGACAGGGGTTTCGGCTACACCTTC. This sequence joins TRBV7-8 and TRBJ1-2; 10 nucleotides agree with TRBD1. The CDR3 totals 15 residues. The germline gives CDR1 SGHVS, CDR2 FQNEAQ. The V gene end was trimmed by 6 bases and the J gene end by 8 bases; junction bases not matched to a gene: 12.

The V gene is TRBV12-3 or TRBV12-4, the J gene TRBJ1-2; D may be TRBD1 (6 bases). The CDR3 loop spans 17 amino acids. V was cut by 3 bases and J by 2 bases, with 19 bases left in between. CDR3 region: CASSFRLRRGGNYGYTF. The CDR3 DNA is TGTGCCAGCAGTTTCCGTCTCAGGCGCGGGGGCAACTATGGCTACACCTTC.

The genes are TRBV29-1 and TRBJ2-3; 14 positions agree with TRBD2. This CDR3 has 14 amino acids. The germline gives CDR1 SQVTM, CDR2 ANQGSEA. CDR3 nucleotides: TGCGGCTCCGGGACTAGCGGGGGTTATGATACGCAGTATTTT. Translated, it gives CGSGTSGGYDTQYF.

Only a few counts were recorded for this clonotype. The chain uses TRBV6-2 or TRBV6-3 and TRBJ2-3; 7 bases match TRBD2. This CDR3 region has 16 residues. V lost 5 bases to trimming and J lost 3 bases; unmatched junction nucleotides: 11. The V gene's germline CDR1 is MNHEY and CDR2 SVGEGT. The CDR3 is CASSPPPGTTTDTQYF. The CDR3 DNA reads as TGTGCCAGCAGTCCTCCTCCCGGGACTACGACAGATACGCAGTATTTT.